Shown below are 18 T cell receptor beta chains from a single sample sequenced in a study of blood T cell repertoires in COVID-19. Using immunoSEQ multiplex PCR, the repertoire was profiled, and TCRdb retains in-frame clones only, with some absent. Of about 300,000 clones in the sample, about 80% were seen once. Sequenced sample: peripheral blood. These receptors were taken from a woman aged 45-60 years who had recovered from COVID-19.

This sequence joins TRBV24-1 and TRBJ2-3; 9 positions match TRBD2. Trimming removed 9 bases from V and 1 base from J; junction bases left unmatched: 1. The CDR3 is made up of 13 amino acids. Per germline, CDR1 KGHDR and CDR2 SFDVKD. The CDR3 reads CATQREGTDTQYF. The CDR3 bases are TGTGCCACCCAGCGGGAGGGCACAGATACGCAGTATTTT.

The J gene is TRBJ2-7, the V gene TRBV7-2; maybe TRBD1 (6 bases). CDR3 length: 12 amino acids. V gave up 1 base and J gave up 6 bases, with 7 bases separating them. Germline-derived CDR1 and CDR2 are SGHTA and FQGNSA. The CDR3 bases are TGTGCCAGCAGCTTAGGAGGGGGCGAGCAGTACTTC. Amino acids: CASSLGGGEQYF.

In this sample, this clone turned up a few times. The CDR3 sequence: CASSQGPSPSTDTQYF. DNA of the CDR3: TGTGCCAGCAGCCAAGGCCCCAGTCCTAGCACAGATACGCAGTATTTT. V and J are TRBV3-1 (or the pseudogene TRBV3-2) and TRBJ2-3; no clear D gene. Trimming pared 1 base from V and 0 bases from J, leaving 11 bases between. CDR1 LGHDT and CDR2 YNNKEL come from the germline V gene (reference sequence). The CDR3 extends over 16 amino acids.

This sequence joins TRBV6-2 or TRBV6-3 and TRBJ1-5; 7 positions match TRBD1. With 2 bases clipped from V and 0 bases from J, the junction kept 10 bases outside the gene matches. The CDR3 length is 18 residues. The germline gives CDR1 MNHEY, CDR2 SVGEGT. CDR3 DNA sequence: TGTGCCAGCAGTTACGATGGAGGGGGCCTCCTTAGCAATCAGCCCCAGCATTTT. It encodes CASSYDGGGLLSNQPQHF.

The CDR3 region is CASSLAPVETQYF. The CDR3 coding sequence is TGTGCCAGCAGCTTGGCTCCTGTGGAGACCCAGTACTTC. This rearrangement joins TRBV7-9 to TRBJ2-5, with D hard to call. Germline loops: CDR1 SEHNR, CDR2 FQNEAQ (reference sequence). The CDR3 is 13 amino acids. Between the trimmed V and J ends, which lost 3 bases and 5 bases, there was a span of 10 bases.

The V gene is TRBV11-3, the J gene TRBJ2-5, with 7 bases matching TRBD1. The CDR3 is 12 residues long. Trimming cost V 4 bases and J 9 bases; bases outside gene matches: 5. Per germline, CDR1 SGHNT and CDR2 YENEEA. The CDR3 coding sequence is TGTGCCAGCAGCTCCACTAGGGGGCCCCAGTACTTC. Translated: CASSSTRGPQYF.

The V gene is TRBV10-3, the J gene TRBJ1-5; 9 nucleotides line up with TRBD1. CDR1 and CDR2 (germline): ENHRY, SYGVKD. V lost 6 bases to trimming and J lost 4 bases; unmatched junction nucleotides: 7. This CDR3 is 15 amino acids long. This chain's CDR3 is CAISALTGGNQPQHF. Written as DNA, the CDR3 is TGTGCCATCAGCGCCTTGACAGGGGGAAATCAGCCCCAGCATTTT.

CDR3 DNA: TGCGCCAGCAGCCCAGCGGGGAAGTATAATTCACCCCTCCACTTT. Its translation: CASSPAGKYNSPLHF. The chain has TRBV4-3 and TRBJ1-6; D remains unclear. Germline CDR1 reads LGHNA; CDR2 reads YSLEER. The CDR3 runs to 15 residues. Trimming left V 4 bases short and J 4 bases short, with 11 bases between.

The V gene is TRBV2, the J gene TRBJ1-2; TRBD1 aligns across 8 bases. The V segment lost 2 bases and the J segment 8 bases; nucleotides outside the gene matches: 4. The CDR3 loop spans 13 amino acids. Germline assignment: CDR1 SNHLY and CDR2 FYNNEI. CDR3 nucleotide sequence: TGTGCCAGCAGTGAACAGGGGGCGCGAGGCTACACCTTC. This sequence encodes CASSEQGARGYTF.

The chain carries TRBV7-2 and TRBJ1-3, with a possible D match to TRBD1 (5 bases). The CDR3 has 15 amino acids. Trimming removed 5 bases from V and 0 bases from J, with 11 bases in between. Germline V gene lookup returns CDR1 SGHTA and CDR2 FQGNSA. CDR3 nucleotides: TGTGCCAGCAGCGTAGGACACTTCTCTGGAAACACCATATATTTT. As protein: CASSVGHFSGNTIYF.

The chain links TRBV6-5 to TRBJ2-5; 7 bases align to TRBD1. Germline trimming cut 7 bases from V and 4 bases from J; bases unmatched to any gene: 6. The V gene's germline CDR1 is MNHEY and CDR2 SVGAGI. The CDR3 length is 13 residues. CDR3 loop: CASNDRARETQYF. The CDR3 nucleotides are TGTGCCAGCAACGACAGGGCGCGAGAGACCCAGTACTTC.

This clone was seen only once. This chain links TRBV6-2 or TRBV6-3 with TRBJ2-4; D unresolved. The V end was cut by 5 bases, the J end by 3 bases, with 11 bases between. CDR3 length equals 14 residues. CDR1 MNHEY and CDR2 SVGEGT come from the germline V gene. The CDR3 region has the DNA TGTGCCAGCAGTACGACCCGGGTCAAAAACATTCAGTACTTC. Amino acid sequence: CASSTTRVKNIQYF.

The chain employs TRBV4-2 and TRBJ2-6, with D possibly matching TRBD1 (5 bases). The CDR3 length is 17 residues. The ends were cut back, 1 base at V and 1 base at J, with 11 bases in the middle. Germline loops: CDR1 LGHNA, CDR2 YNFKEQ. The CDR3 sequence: CASSQVTASSGANVLTF. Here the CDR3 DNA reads TGTGCCAGCAGCCAAGTGACAGCAAGTTCTGGGGCCAACGTCCTGACTTTC.

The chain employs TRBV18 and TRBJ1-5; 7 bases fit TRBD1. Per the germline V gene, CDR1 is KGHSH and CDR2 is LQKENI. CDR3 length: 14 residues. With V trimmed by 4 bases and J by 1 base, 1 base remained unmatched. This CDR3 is CASSQGQSNQPQHF. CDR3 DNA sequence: TGTGCCAGCTCACAGGGACAGAGCAATCAGCCCCAGCATTTT. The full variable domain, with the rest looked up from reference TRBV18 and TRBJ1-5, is NAGVMQNPRHLVRRRGQEARLRCSPMKGHSHVYWYRQLPEEGLKFMVYLQKENIIDESGMPKERFSAEFPKEGPSILRIQQVVRGDSAAYFCASSQGQSNQPQHFGDGTRLSIL.

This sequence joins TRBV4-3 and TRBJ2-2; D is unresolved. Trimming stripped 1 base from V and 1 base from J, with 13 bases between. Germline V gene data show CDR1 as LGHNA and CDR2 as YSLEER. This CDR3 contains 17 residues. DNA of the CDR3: TGCGCCAGCAGCCAAGTCGTCTGGTCGAGGAACACCGGGGAGCTGTTTTTT. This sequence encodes CASSQVVWSRNTGELFF.

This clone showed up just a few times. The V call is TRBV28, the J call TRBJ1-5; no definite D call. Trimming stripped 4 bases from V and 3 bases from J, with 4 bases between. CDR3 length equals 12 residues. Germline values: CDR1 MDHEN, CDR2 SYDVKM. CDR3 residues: CASSSFNQPQHF. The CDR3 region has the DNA TGTGCCAGCAGTTCCTTCAATCAGCCCCAGCATTTT.

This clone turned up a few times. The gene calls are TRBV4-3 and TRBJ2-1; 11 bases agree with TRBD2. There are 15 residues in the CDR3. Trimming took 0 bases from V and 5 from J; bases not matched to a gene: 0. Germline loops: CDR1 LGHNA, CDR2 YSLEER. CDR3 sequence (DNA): TGCGCCAGCAGCCAAGAACTAGCGGGGGACAATGAGCAGTTCTTC. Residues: CASSQELAGDNEQFF.

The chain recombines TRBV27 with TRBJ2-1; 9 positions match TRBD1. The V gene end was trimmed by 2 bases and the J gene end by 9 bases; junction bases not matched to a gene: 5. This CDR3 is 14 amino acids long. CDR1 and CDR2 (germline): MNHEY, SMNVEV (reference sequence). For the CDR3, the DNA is TGTGCCAGCAGTTTAGGGACAGGGACAACTGAGCAGTTCTTC. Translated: CASSLGTGTTEQFF.